This TCR beta chain was retrieved from a study of blood T cells in healthy people across ages. Study outcomes and limitations: The fall in TCR beta diversity per million T cells was roughly linear with age.

The V end was cut by 1 base, the J end by 9 bases, with 10 bases between. CDR3 length: 13 amino acids. CDR1 is MGHRA, CDR2 YSYEKL, per germline. On this clonotype itself: Its target is not known.

Sample-barcoded 5' priming and a J-beta primer mix drove a second PCR of roughly 7 to 11 cycles. TCRdb passed the 5' RACE reads through MiXCR, listing each CDR3 protein once. The sample shows about 1.8 million distinct CDR3 sequences, roughly 52% of them seen only once. The chain recombines TRBV4-1 with TRBJ2-1; D not resolved. The material sequenced was blood. This receptor was obtained from a woman in her thirties or forties in good health. The CDR3 here is CASSQGVAVEQFF. In nucleotides, the CDR3 is TGCGCCAGCAGCCAAGGGGTCGCGGTTGAGCAGTTCTTC.